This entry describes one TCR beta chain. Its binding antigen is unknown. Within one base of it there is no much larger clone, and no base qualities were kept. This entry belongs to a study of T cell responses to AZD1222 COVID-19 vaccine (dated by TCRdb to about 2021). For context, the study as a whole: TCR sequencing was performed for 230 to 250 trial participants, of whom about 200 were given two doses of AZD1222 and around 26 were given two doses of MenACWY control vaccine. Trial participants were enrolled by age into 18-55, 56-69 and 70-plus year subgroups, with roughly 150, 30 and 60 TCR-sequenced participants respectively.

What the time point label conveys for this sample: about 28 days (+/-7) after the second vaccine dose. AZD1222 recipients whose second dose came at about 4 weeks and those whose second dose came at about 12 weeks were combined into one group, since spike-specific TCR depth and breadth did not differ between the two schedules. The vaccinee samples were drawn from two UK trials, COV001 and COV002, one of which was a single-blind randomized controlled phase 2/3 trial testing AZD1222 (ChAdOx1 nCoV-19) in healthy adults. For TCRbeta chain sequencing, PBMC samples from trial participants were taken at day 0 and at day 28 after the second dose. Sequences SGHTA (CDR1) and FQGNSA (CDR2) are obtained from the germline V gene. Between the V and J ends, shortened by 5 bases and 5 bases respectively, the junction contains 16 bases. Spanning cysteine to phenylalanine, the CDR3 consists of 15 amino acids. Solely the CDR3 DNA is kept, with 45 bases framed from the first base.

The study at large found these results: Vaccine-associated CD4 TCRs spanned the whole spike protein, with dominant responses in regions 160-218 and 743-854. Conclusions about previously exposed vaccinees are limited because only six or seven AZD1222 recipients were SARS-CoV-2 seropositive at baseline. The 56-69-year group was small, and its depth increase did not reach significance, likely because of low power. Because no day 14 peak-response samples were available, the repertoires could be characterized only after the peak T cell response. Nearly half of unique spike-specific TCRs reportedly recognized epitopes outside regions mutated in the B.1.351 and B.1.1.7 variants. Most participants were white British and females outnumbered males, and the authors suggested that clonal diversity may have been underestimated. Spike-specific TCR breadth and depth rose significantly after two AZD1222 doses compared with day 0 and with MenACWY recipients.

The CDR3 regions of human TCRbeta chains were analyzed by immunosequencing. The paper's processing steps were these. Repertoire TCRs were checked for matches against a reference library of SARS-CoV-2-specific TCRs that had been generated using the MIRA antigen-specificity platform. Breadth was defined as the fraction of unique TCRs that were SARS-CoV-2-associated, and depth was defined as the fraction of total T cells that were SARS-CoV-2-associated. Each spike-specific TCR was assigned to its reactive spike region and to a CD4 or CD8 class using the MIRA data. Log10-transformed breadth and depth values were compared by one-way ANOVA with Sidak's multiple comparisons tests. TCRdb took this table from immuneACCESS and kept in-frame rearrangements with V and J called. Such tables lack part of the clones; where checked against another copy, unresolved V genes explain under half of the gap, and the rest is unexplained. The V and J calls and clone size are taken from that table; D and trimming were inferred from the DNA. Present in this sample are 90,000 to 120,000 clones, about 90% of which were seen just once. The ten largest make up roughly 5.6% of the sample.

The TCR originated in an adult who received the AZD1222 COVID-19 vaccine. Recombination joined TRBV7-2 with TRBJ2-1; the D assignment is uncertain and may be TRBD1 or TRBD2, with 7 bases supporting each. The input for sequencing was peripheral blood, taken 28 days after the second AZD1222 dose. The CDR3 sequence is CASSPGGAGDNEQFF. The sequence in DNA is TGTGCCAGCAGCCCAGGGGGGGCGGGGGACAATGAGCAGTTCTTC.